The 26 T cell receptor beta chains listed next were all sequenced from one sample in a study of identical twins. TCRdb reanalysed the 5' RACE reads using MiXCR and keeps one entry per CDR3 protein. The sample lists 400,000 to 650,000 distinct CDR3 sequences; around 20% were seen once. The sample also formed part of further work on T cells expressing NK-cell markers.

Input material: CD4+ T cells sorted from blood. The receptors were gathered from a woman in her late teens or twenties in good health.

There are many counts of this clonotype. The genes are TRBV12-3 or TRBV12-4 and TRBJ1-1, with D perhaps TRBD1 (6 bases). The CDR3 loop spans 14 amino acids. V gave up 5 bases and J gave up 5 bases, with 15 bases separating them. This chain's CDR3 is CASSPQGLGTEAFF. CDR3 sequence (DNA): TGTGCCAGCAGTCCGCAGGGGCTAGGAACTGAAGCTTTCTTT.

This clonotype was seen only a few times. The chain joins TRBV7-2 to TRBJ2-7; the D gene is possibly TRBD2 (5 bases). The CDR3 runs to 15 residues. Germline CDR1 reads SGHTA; CDR2 reads FQGNSA. V lost 3 bases, J lost 1 base, and 13 bases lay in between. This CDR3 is CASSFRSSGSYEQYF. The CDR3 bases are TGTGCCAGCAGCTTTCGGTCCAGCGGATCCTACGAGCAGTACTTC.

This clonotype was counted many times. The chain uses TRBV29-1 and TRBJ1-2, with D perhaps matching TRBD1 (5 bases). The CDR3 is made up of 12 amino acids. V shed 5 bases and J shed 6 bases, with 13 bases lying between them. The germline V gene has CDR1 SQVTM and CDR2 ANQGSEA. The CDR3 region has the DNA TGCAGCGTTTTCGACGGGGCGGATGGCTACACCTTC. Protein: CSVFDGADGYTF.

This clonotype was found a few times. The chain joins TRBV29-1 to TRBJ2-1, with unresolved D. V lost 8 bases and J 3 bases, leaving 11 bases between the germline ends. The germline CDR1 and CDR2 sequences are SQVTM and ANQGSEA. This CDR3 has 12 residues. CDR3 DNA sequence: TGCAGCTCCACAACGGACTACAATGAGCAGTTCTTC. Translation: CSSTTDYNEQFF.

This chain joins TRBV20-1 and TRBJ2-3; D is perhaps TRBD2 (6 bases). The CDR3 has 16 residues. Germline V gene sequence: CDR1 DFQATT, CDR2 SNEGSKA (reference sequence). Trimming left V 6 bases short and J 3 bases short, with 22 bases between. CDR3 DNA: TGCAGTGCGCCCCCTCTAGCTCGGGAGTGGACAGATACGCAGTATTTT. Protein: CSAPPLAREWTDTQYF.

This clonotype was seen a handful of times. The gene calls are TRBV6-6 and TRBJ1-2; D remains unclear. Germline CDR1 MNHNY, CDR2 SVGAGI (reference sequence). V shed 7 bases and J shed 1 base, with 10 bases lying between them. This CDR3 is built from 13 residues. The DNA for the CDR3 is TGTGCCAGCACACATTACAGTAACTATGGCTACACCTTC. Encoded protein: CASTHYSNYGYTF.

This clonotype was recorded a few times. The chain links TRBV7-2 to TRBJ2-1; 9 bases align to TRBD1. The junction had 8 bases not matched to a gene; V was cut back by 4 bases and J by 7 bases. Looked up from germline, CDR1 is SGHTA and CDR2 is FQGNSA. CDR3 length: 15 residues. The CDR3 reads CASSSFSDRGNEQFF. CDR3 sequence (DNA): TGTGCCAGCAGCTCCTTCTCCGACAGGGGGAATGAGCAGTTCTTC.

This sequence joins TRBV12-3 or TRBV12-4 and TRBJ2-7; D might be TRBD1 or TRBD2, each matching 5 bases. This CDR3 contains 14 residues. V shed 4 bases and J shed 5 bases, with 15 bases lying between them. CDR3 in DNA: TGTGCCAGCAGTTCATCGGGACCGTACAACGAGCAGTACTTC. Its protein product is CASSSSGPYNEQYF.

The chain links TRBV14 to TRBJ1-1, with D perhaps matching TRBD1 (5 bases). CDR1 is SGHDN and CDR2 is FVKESK in the germline V gene. The CDR3 contains 15 residues. Trimming removed 7 bases from V and 10 bases from J, with 25 bases in between. This chain's CDR3 is CASKGQRTPRGVAFF. For the CDR3, the DNA is TGTGCCAGCAAAGGACAAAGGACACCCCGGGGAGTAGCTTTCTTT.

This clonotype showed up just a few times. The genes are TRBV20-1 and TRBJ2-1; D perhaps matches TRBD2 (5 bases). The germline V gene has CDR1 DFQATT and CDR2 SNEGSKA (reference sequence). Between the trimmed V and J ends, which lost 2 bases and 8 bases, there was a span of 10 bases. The CDR3 is made up of 12 amino acids. The CDR3: CSARISDYEQFF. CDR3 DNA: TGCAGTGCTAGAATCTCGGACTATGAGCAGTTCTTC.

The DNA of the CDR3 is TGTGCCAGCAGTAACCAGCTAGCGGGAGATTCAAATGAGCAGTTCTTC. The encoded protein is CASSNQLAGDSNEQFF. The genes are TRBV6-2 or TRBV6-3 and TRBJ2-1, with 10 bases identical to TRBD2. Unmatched junction bases numbered 11, after V lost 5 bases and J lost 7 bases. This CDR3 is built from 16 residues. The germline gives CDR1 MNHEY, CDR2 SVGEGT.

The chain employs TRBV7-9 and TRBJ1-6; no clear D gene. The ends were cut back, 5 bases at V and 10 bases at J, with 6 bases in the middle. Germline CDR1 is SEHNR and CDR2 is FQNEAQ (reference sequence). The CDR3 extends over 11 amino acids. The CDR3 is CASSSQSPLHF. The CDR3, as DNA: TGTGCCAGCAGCAGTCAGTCACCCCTCCACTTT. The full variable domain, its missing parts supplied by reference TRBV7-9 and TRBJ1-6, is DTGVSQNPRHKITKRGQNVTFRCDPISEHNRLYWYRQTLGQGPEFLTYFQNEAQLEKSRLLSDRFSAERPKGSFSTLEIQRTEQGDSAMYLCASSSQSPLHFGNGTRLTVT.

This clonotype was observed a handful of times. The V gene is TRBV24-1, the J gene TRBJ1-6, with a weak D call TRBD1 (6 bases). Per germline, CDR1 KGHDR and CDR2 SFDVKD. This CDR3 has 17 residues. V was cut by 8 bases and J by 17 bases, with 33 bases left in between. In nucleotides, the CDR3 is TGTGCCACCATAGTACAGGGAGTGTTCCCCAAGAAGAAACCATTCCACTTT. This translates into CATIVQGVFPKKKPFHF.

V usage is TRBV7-9 and J usage is TRBJ1-4; D uncertain. V lost 3 bases and J 7 bases, leaving 18 bases between the germline ends. The V gene's germline CDR1 is SEHNR and CDR2 FQNEAQ (reference sequence). The CDR3 loop spans 16 amino acids. The CDR3 nucleotides read TGTGCCAGCAGCTTTGGGTCCGGAAGTTCACTTGAAAAACTGTTTTTT. The encoded protein is CASSFGSGSSLEKLFF.

The chain recombines TRBV20-1 with TRBJ2-3; a weak D match, TRBD1 (5 bases). The CDR3 length is 14 residues. Trimming took 4 bases from V and 1 from J, leaving 12 bases between them. The germline gives CDR1 DFQATT, CDR2 SNEGSKA (reference sequence). The CDR3 here is CSATDWGGTDTQYF. In DNA, the CDR3 is TGCAGTGCTACAGACTGGGGCGGCACAGATACGCAGTATTTT.

This clonotype was counted a few times. V gene TRBV11-2 combines with J gene TRBJ2-1, with D unclear. V was pared by 0 bases and J by 2 bases, with 5 bases between. The CDR3 spans 14 residues. Germline values: CDR1 SGHAT, CDR2 FQNNGV. CDR3 sequence (DNA): TGTGCCAGCAGCTTAGATCTGGCCTACAATGAGCAGTTCTTC. Translating it yields CASSLDLAYNEQFF. Full variable domain (missing parts from reference TRBV11-2 and TRBJ2-1): EAGVAQSPRYKIIEKRQSVAFWCNPISGHATLYWYQQILGQGPKLLIQFQNNGVVDDSQLPKDRFSAERLKGVDSTLKIQPAKLEDSAVYLCASSLDLAYNEQFFGPGTRLTVL.

This clonotype was seen more than once but under ten times. The rearrangement joins TRBV10-3 to TRBJ2-7; D uncertain. Trimming removed 4 bases from V and 2 bases from J, with 15 bases in between. The CDR3 runs 15 residues. The germline gives CDR1 ENHRY, CDR2 SYGVKD. The CDR3: CAISGVGGPTYEQYF. DNA for the CDR3: TGTGCCATCAGTGGGGTGGGTGGCCCGACCTACGAGCAGTACTTC.

The rearrangement uses TRBV7-2 and TRBJ2-2; D ambiguous. Germline loops: CDR1 SGHTA, CDR2 FQGNSA. The CDR3 contains 13 residues. Deletions cut 5 bases from V and 7 bases from J, with 11 bases between. The CDR3 bases are TGTGCCAGCAGCCTGAGACACAACGGGGAGCTGTTTTTT. Its translation: CASSLRHNGELFF.

The chain has TRBV7-9 and TRBJ2-3, with 10 bases lining up with TRBD2. The CDR3 has 14 amino acids. Germline values: CDR1 SEHNR, CDR2 FQNEAQ (reference sequence). Losses at the gene ends were 5 bases for V and 5 bases for J; bases not matched to a gene: 4. The CDR3 reads CASSPSGGVDTQYF. CDR3 DNA sequence: TGTGCCAGCAGCCCCAGCGGGGGGGTAGATACGCAGTATTTT.

The V call is TRBV4-2, the J call TRBJ2-7; 11 nucleotides match TRBD2. The V segment lost 0 bases and the J segment 4 bases; nucleotides outside the gene matches: 5. The CDR3 has 16 residues. Germline V gene data show CDR1 as LGHNA and CDR2 as YNFKEQ. CDR3 region: CASSQESTSGIYEQYF. The CDR3 DNA reads as TGTGCCAGCAGCCAAGAATCGACTAGCGGGATTTACGAGCAGTACTTC.

In this sample, this clonotype turned up a few times. The chain combines TRBV6-6 with TRBJ1-1, with D possibly TRBD1 on 5 matching bases. V dropped 8 bases and J dropped 1 base, with 5 bases sitting between them. Germline V gene data show CDR1 as MNHNY and CDR2 as SVGAGI (reference sequence). The CDR3 loop spans 11 amino acids. The DNA of the CDR3 is TGTGCCAGCCAGGGGAACACTGAAGCTTTCTTT. Translating it yields CASQGNTEAFF.

Written as DNA, the CDR3 is TGCGCCAGCAGCCAGGGAAGACAGAAGTCCAAAAACATTCAGTACTTC. Translating gives CASSQGRQKSKNIQYF. V usage is TRBV4-3 and J usage is TRBJ2-4, with a tentative D call TRBD1 (5 bases). Trimming took off 3 bases at V and 2 bases at J, with 14 bases between the two ends. Per the germline V gene, CDR1 is LGHNA and CDR2 is YSLEER. The CDR3 runs to 16 residues.

This clonotype was counted once. J is TRBJ2-1 and V is TRBV18, with D possibly being TRBD1 or TRBD2 (5 bases each). CDR1 is KGHSH, CDR2 LQKENI, per germline. V dropped 0 bases and J dropped 6 bases, with 12 bases sitting between them. The CDR3 totals 15 residues. The CDR3 region has the DNA TGTGCCAGCTCACCACCGAAGCCTGGGGGCAATGAGCAGTTCTTC. Amino acids: CASSPPKPGGNEQFF.

This clonotype came up a few times. The chain links TRBV7-3 to TRBJ2-3; possible D gene TRBD1, 6 bases. V was cut by 1 base and J by 3 bases, with 11 bases left in between. The CDR3 consists of 15 residues. The germline CDR1 and CDR2 sequences are SGHTA and FQGTGA. DNA of the CDR3: TGTGCCAGCAGCTTAATGTCACAGGGAACAGATACGCAGTATTTT. Translating gives CASSLMSQGTDTQYF.

This clonotype was observed a few times. The rearrangement joins TRBV20-1 to TRBJ1-2; D not resolved. Germline-derived CDR1 and CDR2 are DFQATT and SNEGSKA (reference sequence). Trimming pared 4 bases from V and 5 bases from J, leaving 14 bases between. The CDR3 is made up of 13 amino acids. The DNA of the CDR3 is TGCAGTGCTACCCATCCACTTGGGTATGGCTACACCTTC. It encodes CSATHPLGYGYTF.

J is TRBJ1-6 and V is TRBV9; TRBD1 is a possible D gene (6 bases). CDR1 and CDR2 from the germline V gene are SGDLS and YYNGEE. Trimming left V 1 base short and J 5 bases short, with 10 bases between. CDR3 length equals 15 residues. In nucleotides, the CDR3 is TGTGCCAGCAGCGTAACAGGGACGAATAATTCACCCCTCCACTTT. Amino acids: CASSVTGTNNSPLHF.